This TCR beta chain came from a study of cytomegalovirus exposure and HLA in healthy donors. Notes on the study in general: The classifier reportedly diagnosed cytomegalovirus status with high specificity and sensitivity. A later analysis found common viral pathogens apparently linked to several of the most significant clusters. Productive status was seen about 87% or about 30% of the time for most TCR beta V segments in an earlier analysis.

Germline V lookup: CDR1 SGHTA, CDR2 FQGNSA. The V and J ends lost 4 bases and 2 bases respectively, with 7 bases between them. The CDR3 runs 13 residues. In the case of this clone: Its matching antigen is unknown.

The PCR was carried out with 60 Vbeta primers and 13 Jbeta primers. The assay was immunoSEQ multiplex PCR, and TCRdb's table has in-frame clones only and misses some. Seen here are approximately 30,000 clones, more than 60% observed once, and the top ten hold about a fifth. This chain joins TRBV7-2 and TRBJ2-3, with TRBD1 as a possible D gene (5 bases). Sequencing was performed on PBMCs. The origin of this receptor is a man aged 45-65 years in good health and CMV-seropositive. The DNA of the CDR3 is TGTGCCAGCAGCTCAGGGATCACAGATACGCAGTATTTT. Protein sequence: CASSSGITDTQYF.